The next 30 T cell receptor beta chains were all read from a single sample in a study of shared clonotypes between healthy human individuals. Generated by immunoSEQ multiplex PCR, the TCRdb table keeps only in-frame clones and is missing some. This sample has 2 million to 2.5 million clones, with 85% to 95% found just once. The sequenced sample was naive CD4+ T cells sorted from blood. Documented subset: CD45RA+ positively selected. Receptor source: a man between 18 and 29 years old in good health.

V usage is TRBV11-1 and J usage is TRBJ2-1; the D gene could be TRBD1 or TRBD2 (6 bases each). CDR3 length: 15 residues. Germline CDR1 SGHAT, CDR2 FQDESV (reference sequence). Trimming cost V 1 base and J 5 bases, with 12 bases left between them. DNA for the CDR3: TGTGCCAGCAGCTTAGAGGGGGGCCGGGACAATGAGCAGTTCTTC. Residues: CASSLEGGRDNEQFF.

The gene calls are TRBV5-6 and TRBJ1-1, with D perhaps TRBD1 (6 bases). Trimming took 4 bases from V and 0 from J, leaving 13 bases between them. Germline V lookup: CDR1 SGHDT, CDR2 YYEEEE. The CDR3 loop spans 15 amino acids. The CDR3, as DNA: TGTGCCAGCAGCCTTCCCGGGACACTGAACACTGAAGCTTTCTTT. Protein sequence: CASSLPGTLNTEAFF. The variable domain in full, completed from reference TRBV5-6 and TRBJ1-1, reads DAGVTQSPTHLIKTRGQQVTLRCSPKSGHDTVSWYQQALGQGPQFIFQYYEEEERQRGNFPDRFSGHQFPNYSSELNVNALLLGDSALYLCASSLPGTLNTEAFFGQGTRLTVV.

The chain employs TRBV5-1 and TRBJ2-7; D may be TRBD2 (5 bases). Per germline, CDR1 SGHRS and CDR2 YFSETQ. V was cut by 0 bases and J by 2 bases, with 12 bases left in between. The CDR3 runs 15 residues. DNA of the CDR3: TGCGCCAGCAGCTTGGCGGCTAGCCTCACCTACGAGCAGTACTTC. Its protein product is CASSLAASLTYEQYF.

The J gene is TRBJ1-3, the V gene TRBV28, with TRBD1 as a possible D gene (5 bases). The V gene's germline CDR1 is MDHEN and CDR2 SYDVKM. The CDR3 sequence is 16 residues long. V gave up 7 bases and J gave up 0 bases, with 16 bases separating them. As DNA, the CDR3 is TGTGCCAGCACCGGGGGGGGAAAGTCCTCTGGAAACACCATATATTTT. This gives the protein CASTGGGKSSGNTIYF. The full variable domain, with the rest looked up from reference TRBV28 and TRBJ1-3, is DVKVTQSSRYLVKRTGEKVFLECVQDMDHENMFWYRQDPGLGLRLIYFSYDVKMKEKGDIPEGYSVSREKKERFSLILESASTNQTSMYLCASTGGGKSSGNTIYFGEGSWLTVV.

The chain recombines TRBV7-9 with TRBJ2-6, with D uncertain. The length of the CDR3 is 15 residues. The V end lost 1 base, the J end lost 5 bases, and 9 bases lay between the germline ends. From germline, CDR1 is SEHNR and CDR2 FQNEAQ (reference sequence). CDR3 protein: CASSLVSWWANVLTF. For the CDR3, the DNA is TGTGCCAGCAGCTTAGTATCTTGGTGGGCCAACGTCCTGACTTTC. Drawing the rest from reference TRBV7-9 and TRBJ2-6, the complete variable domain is DTGVSQNPRHKITKRGQNVTFRCDPISEHNRLYWYRQTLGQGPEFLTYFQNEAQLEKSRLLSDRFSAERPKGSFSTLEIQRTEQGDSAMYLCASSLVSWWANVLTFGAGSRLTVL.

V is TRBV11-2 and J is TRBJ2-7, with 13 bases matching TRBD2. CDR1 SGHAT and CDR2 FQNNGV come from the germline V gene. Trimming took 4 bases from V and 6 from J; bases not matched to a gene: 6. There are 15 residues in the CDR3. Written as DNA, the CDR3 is TGTGCCAGCAGCTCTCGGACTAGCGGGAGAGCCGAGCAGTACTTC. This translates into CASSSRTSGRAEQYF. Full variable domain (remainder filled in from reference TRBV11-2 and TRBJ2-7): EAGVAQSPRYKIIEKRQSVAFWCNPISGHATLYWYQQILGQGPKLLIQFQNNGVVDDSQLPKDRFSAERLKGVDSTLKIQPAKLEDSAVYLCASSSRTSGRAEQYFGPGTRLTVT.

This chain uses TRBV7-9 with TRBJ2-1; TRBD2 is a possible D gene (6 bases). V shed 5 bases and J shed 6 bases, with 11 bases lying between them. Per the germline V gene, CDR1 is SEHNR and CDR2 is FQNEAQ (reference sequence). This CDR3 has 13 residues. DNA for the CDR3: TGTGCCAGCAGCCGACTAGTTGGCAATGAGCAGTTCTTC. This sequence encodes CASSRLVGNEQFF.

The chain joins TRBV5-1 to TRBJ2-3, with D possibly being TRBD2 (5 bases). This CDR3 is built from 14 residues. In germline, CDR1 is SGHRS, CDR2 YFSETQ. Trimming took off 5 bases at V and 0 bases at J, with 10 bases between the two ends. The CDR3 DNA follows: TGCGCCAGCAGATCTACGGGAAGCACAGATACGCAGTATTTT. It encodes CASRSTGSTDTQYF.

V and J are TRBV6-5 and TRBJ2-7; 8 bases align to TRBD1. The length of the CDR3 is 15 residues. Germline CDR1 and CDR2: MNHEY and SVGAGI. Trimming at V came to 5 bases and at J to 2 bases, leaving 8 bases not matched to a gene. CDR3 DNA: TGTGCCAGCAGTCAGGGGACAGGTTCTACCTACGAGCAGTACTTC. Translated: CASSQGTGSTYEQYF.

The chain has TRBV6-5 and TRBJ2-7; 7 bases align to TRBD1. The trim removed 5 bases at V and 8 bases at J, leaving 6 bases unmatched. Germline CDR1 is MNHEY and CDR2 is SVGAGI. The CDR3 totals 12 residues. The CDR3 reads CASSTTGQKQYF. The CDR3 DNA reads TGTGCCAGCAGTACGACAGGGCAGAAGCAGTACTTC.

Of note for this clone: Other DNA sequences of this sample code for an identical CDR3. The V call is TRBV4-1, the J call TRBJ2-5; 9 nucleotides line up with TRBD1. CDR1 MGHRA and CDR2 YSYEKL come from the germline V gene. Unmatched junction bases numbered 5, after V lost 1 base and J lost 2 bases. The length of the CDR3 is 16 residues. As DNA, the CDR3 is TGCGCCAGCAGCCAAGGAGGGACAGGGCTTCAAGAGACCCAGTACTTC. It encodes CASSQGGTGLQETQYF.

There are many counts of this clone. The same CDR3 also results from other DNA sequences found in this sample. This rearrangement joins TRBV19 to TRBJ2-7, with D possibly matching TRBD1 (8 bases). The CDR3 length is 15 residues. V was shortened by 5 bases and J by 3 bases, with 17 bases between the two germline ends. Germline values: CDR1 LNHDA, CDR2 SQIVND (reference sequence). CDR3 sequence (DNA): TGTGCCAGTAGTCGCGGACAGGGAGGGTACTACGAGCAGTACTTC. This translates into CASSRGQGGYYEQYF.

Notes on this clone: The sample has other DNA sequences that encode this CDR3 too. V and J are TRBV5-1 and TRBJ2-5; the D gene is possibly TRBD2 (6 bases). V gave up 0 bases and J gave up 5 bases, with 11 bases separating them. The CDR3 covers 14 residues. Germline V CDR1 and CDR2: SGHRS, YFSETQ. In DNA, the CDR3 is TGCGCCAGCAGCTTGGCCGGGAGTGGTGAGACCCAGTACTTC. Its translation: CASSLAGSGETQYF.

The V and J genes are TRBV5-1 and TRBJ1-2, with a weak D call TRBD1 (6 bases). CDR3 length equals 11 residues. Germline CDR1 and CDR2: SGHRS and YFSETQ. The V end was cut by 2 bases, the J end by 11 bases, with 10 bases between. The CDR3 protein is CASSFAGEYTF. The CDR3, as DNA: TGCGCCAGCAGCTTTGCAGGGGAGTACACCTTC.

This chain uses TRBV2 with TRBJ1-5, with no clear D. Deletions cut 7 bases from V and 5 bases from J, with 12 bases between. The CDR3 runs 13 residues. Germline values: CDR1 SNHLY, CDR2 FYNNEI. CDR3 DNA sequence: TGTGCCAGCAACTATGGGCAGGATCAGCCCCAGCATTTT. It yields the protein CASNYGQDQPQHF.

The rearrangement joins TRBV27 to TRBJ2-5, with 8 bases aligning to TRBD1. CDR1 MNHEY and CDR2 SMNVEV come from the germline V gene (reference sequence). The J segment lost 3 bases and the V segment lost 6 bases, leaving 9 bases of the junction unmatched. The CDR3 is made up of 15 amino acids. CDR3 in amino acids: CASSPRQGWEETQYF. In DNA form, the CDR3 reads TGTGCCAGCAGCCCCAGACAGGGGTGGGAAGAGACCCAGTACTTC.

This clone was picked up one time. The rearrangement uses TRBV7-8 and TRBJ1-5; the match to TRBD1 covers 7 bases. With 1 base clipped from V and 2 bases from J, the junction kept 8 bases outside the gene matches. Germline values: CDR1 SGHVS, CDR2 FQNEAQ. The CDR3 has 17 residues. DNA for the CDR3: TGTGCCAGCAGCTTAGTGGGAGGGGGCGCAGGCAATCAGCCCCAGCATTTT. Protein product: CASSLVGGGAGNQPQHF.

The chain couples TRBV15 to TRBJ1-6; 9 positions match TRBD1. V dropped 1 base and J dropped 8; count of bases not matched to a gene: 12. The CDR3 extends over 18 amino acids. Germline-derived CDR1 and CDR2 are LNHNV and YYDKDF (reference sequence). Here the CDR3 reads CATSRGSETGGKYSPLHF. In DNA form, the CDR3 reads TGTGCCACCAGCAGAGGTTCCGAGACAGGGGGGAAGTATTCACCCCTCCACTTT.

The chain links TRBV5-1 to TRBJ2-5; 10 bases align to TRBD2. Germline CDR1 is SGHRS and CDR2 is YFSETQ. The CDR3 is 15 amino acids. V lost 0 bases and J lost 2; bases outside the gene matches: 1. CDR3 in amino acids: CASSLETSGQETQYF. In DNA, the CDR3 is TGCGCCAGCAGCTTGGAGACTAGCGGGCAAGAGACCCAGTACTTC.

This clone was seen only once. The CDR3 spells CASSTDRGSSYEQYF. As DNA, the CDR3 is TGTGCCAGCAGCACGGACAGGGGGAGTTCCTACGAGCAGTACTTC. The V gene is TRBV5-8, the J gene TRBJ2-7, with 10 bases identical to TRBD1. Germline CDR1 is SGHTS and CDR2 is YDEGEE. The V gene end was trimmed by 4 bases and the J gene end by 1 base; junction bases not matched to a gene: 5. The CDR3 loop spans 15 amino acids.

Written as DNA, the CDR3 is TGCGCCAGCAGCCAATTCACGACAGGGATGCCTCCAATCAACCCCCAGCATTTT. Its translation is CASSQFTTGMPPINPQHF. The chain links TRBV4-1 to TRBJ1-5, with TRBD1 matching 7 bases. The ends lost 2 bases at V and 10 bases at J; junction bases unmatched: 20. The CDR3 loop spans 18 amino acids. Germline CDR1 and CDR2: MGHRA and YSYEKL.

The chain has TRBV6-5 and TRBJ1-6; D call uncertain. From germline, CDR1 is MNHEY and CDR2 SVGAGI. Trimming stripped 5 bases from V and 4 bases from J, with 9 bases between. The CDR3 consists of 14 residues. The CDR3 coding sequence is TGTGCCAGCAGTAGAGGAGATTATAATTCACCCCTCCACTTT. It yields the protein CASSRGDYNSPLHF.

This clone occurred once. In DNA form, the CDR3 reads TGCGCCAGCAGCTTGGGATGGGCTCCGGACGAGCAGTACTTC. Amino acids: CASSLGWAPDEQYF. This chain connects TRBV5-1 to TRBJ2-7; D uncertain. Germline CDR1 SGHRS, CDR2 YFSETQ. This CDR3 contains 14 residues. V was shortened by 0 bases and J by 5 bases, with 12 bases between the two germline ends.

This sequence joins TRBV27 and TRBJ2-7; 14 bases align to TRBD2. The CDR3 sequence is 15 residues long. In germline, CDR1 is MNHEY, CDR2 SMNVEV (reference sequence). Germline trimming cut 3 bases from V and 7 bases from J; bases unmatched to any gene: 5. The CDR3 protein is CASSFSGLAGEEQYF. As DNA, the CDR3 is TGTGCCAGCAGTTTTTCGGGACTAGCGGGGGAAGAGCAGTACTTC.

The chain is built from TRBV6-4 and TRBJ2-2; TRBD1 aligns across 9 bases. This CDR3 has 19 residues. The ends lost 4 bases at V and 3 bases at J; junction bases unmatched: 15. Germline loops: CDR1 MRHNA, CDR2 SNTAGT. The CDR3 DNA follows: TGTGCCAGCAGTGTTGTGGGACAGGGCTCCCAGTCTTACACCGGGGAGCTGTTTTTT. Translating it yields CASSVVGQGSQSYTGELFF.

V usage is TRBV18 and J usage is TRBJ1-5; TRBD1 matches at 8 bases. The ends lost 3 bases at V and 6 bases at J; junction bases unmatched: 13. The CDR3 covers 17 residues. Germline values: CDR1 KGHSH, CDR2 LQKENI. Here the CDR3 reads CASSPPGAQGVSQPQHF. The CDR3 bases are TGTGCCAGCTCACCCCCTGGGGCACAGGGGGTAAGTCAGCCCCAGCATTTT.

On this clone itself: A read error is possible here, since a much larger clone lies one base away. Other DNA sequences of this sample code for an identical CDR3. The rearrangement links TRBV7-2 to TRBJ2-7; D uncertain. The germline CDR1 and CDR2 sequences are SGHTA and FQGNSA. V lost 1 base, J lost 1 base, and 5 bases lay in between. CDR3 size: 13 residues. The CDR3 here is CASSLVQSYEQYF. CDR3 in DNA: TGTGCCAGCAGCTTAGTACAGTCCTACGAGCAGTACTTC.

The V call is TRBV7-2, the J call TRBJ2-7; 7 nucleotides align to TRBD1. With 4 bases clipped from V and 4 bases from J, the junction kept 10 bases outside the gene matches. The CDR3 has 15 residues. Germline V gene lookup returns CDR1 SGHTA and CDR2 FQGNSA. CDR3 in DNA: TGTGCCAGCAGCTACCTCATGACAGGGCGTTACGAGCAGTACTTC. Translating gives CASSYLMTGRYEQYF.

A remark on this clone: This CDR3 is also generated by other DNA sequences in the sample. The DNA of the CDR3 is TGTGCCAGCAGTTTGGGACAGGGTAGTCAGCCCCAGCATTTT. Residues: CASSLGQGSQPQHF. This chain connects TRBV7-9 to TRBJ1-5; 9 nucleotides line up with TRBD1. This CDR3 region has 14 residues. Germline V gene data show CDR1 as SEHNR and CDR2 as FQNEAQ (reference sequence). After removal of 6 bases from V and 6 bases from J, the junction contained 6 bases not matched to a gene.

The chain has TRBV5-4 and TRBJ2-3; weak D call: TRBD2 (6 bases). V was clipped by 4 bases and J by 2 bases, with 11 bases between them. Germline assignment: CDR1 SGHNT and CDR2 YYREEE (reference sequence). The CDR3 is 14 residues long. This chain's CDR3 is CASSMGTLTDTQYF. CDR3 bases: TGTGCCAGCAGCATGGGGACTCTCACAGATACGCAGTATTTT.